A selection of T cell receptor beta chains follows, all from one sample in a study of blood T cells in healthy people across ages. MiXCR was run by TCRdb on the 5' RACE reads, yielding one entry per CDR3 protein. This table holds about 720,000 distinct CDR3 sequences, 20% to 25% found once. The same data also went into a second study, on T cells of mothers and their children.

Material: blood. The origin of the receptors is a boy aged 5 to 17 in good health. The CDR3 runs from the conserved cysteine through the conserved F or W. D genes are given only for firm matches. Rows may omit the clone size; those that give it use once, few, many or a size class.

few NA TRBJ1-6 TRBV6-2/TRBV6-3 CASKAEYNSPLHF TGTGCCAGCAAAGCAGAGTATAATTCACCCCTCCACTTT
few NA TRBJ1-1 TRBV27 CASSLSGGSITEAFF TGTGCCAGCAGTTTATCGGGGGGAAGTATCACTGAAGCTTTCTTT
many TRBD2 TRBJ2-7 TRBV27 CASSSGTTYEQYF TGTGCCAGCAGTTCCGGGACTACCTACGAGCAGTACTTC
few NA TRBJ1-5 TRBV20-1 CSARDQGLPQHF TGCAGTGCTAGAGACCAGGGGCTGCCCCAGCATTTT
NA NA TRBJ1-3 TRBV20-1 CSAEGGRSGNTIYF TGCAGTGCGGAGGGAGGTCGGTCTGGAAACACCATATATTTT
few NA TRBJ2-5 TRBV20-1 CSARDGQGQETQYF TGCAGTGCTAGAGATGGGCAGGGACAAGAGACCCAGTACTTC
NA NA TRBJ1-2 TRBV5-1 CASSFSGTSNYGYTF TGCGCCAGCAGCTTCAGTGGAACATCCAACTATGGCTACACCTTC
few NA TRBJ1-3 TRBV7-2 CASSLLSERNTIYF TGTGCCAGCAGCTTATTATCCGAGCGAAACACCATATATTTT
few NA TRBJ2-1 TRBV5-1 CASSLFPRGSSYNEQFF TGCGCCAGCAGCTTGTTCCCTAGGGGCAGCTCCTACAATGAGCAGTTCTTC
NA TRBD1 TRBJ2-2 TRBV6-4 CASSDSDRGHTGELFF TGTGCCAGCAGTGACTCGGACAGGGGGCACACCGGGGAGCTGTTTTTT
NA NA TRBJ2-7 TRBV27 CASSSWGAAYEQYF TGTGCCAGCAGTTCATGGGGGGCGGCCTACGAGCAGTACTTC
NA NA TRBJ2-1 TRBV7-9 CASSGRGDNEQFF TGTGCCAGCAGCGGACGGGGAGACAATGAGCAGTTCTTC
NA NA TRBJ2-7 TRBV4-3 CASSPTAGGVFYEQYF TGCGCCAGCAGCCCAACCGCCGGGGGTGTTTTCTACGAGCAGTACTTC
NA NA TRBJ2-7 TRBV28 CASSPPGPGVHEQYF TGTGCCAGCAGTCCCCCTGGGCCGGGGGTCCACGAGCAGTACTTC
NA NA TRBJ2-1 TRBV19 CASSEFQGTLYF TGTGCCAGTTCGGAGTTTCAAGGGACCCTGTACTTC
NA NA TRBJ2-7 TRBV29-1 CSVVHSHAYEQYF TGCAGCGTTGTGCACAGCCATGCCTACGAGCAGTACTTC
NA NA TRBJ2-7 TRBV4-3 CASSQDFLASTYEQYF TGCGCCAGCAGCCAAGATTTTCTAGCGAGTACCTACGAGCAGTACTTC
NA NA TRBJ1-4 TRBV5-5 CASSPLSTNEKLFF TGTGCCAGCAGCCCACTCTCAACTAATGAAAAACTGTTTTTT
few TRBD2 TRBJ2-1 TRBV29-1 CSSGLAGAGTYNEQFF TGCAGCTCGGGACTAGCGGGGGCCGGAACCTACAATGAGCAGTTCTTC
few NA TRBJ2-3 TRBV20-1 CSAIRGGGTDTQYF TGCAGTGCCATCAGGGGCGGCGGCACAGATACGCAGTATTTT
NA NA TRBJ2-5 TRBV28 CASSSRQYQETQYF TGTGCCAGCAGTTCCCGACAGTACCAAGAGACCCAGTACTTC
NA TRBD1 TRBJ2-5 TRBV5-1 CASTQGAPQETQYF TGCGCCAGCACACAGGGGGCGCCCCAAGAGACCCAGTACTTC
few NA TRBJ2-7 TRBV7-2 CASSFELLGEQYF TGTGCCAGCAGCTTCGAATTACTGGGCGAGCAGTACTTC
NA NA TRBJ1-4 TRBV4-3 CASSQEASEKLFF TGCGCCAGCAGCCAAGAGGCTTCCGAAAAACTGTTTTTT